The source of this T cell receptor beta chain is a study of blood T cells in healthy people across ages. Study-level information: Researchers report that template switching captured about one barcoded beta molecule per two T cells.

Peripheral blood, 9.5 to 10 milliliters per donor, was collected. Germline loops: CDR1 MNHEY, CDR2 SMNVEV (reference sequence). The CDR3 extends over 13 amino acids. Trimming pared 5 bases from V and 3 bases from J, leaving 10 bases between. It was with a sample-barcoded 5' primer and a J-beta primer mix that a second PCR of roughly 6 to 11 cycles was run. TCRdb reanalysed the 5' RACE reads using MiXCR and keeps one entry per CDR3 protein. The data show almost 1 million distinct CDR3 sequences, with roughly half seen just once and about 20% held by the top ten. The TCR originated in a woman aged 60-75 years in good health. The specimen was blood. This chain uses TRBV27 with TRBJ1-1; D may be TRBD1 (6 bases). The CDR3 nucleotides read TGTGCCAGCAGTCACGGACAGTACACTGAAGCTTTCTTT. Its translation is CASSHGQYTEAFF.